Sequencing of this T cell receptor (beta chain) was carried out in a study of T cell responses to AZD1222 COVID-19 vaccine. The CDR3 contains 14 residues. J was trimmed by 4 bases and V by 7 bases; bases with no gene match: 10. CDR1 and CDR2 from the germline V gene are GTSNPN and SVGIG (reference sequence). This clone occurred once. The method was immunoSEQ multiplex PCR; TCRdb's version includes in-frame clones alone and lacks a portion of them. The top ten hold around 3.6% of the sample, which has 110,000 to 150,000 clones, 90% seen once. The genes are TRBV30 and TRBJ2-1, with TRBD2 matching 7 bases. Source: peripheral blood, taken on day 0 of AZD1222 vaccination. The clonotype comes from an adult in good health. The CDR3 DNA is TGTGCCTACGACGGCGGGAGACGTTACAATGAGCAGTTCTTC. Its translation is CAYDGGRRYNEQFF.